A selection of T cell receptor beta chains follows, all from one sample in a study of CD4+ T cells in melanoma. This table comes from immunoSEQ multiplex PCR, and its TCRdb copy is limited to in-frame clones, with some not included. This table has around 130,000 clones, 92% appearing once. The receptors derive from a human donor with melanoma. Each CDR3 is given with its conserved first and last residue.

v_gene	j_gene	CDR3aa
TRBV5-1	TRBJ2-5	CASRREGFQETQYF
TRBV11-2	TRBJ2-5	CASSWGLAGRETQYF
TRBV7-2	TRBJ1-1	CASSPNPGRTEAFF
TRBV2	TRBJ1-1	CASSVGGNTEAFF
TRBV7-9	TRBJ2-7	CASSEDRARYEQYF
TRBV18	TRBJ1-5	CASSPTGSNSNQPQHF
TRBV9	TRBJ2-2	CASSVDRWPGELFF
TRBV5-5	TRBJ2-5	CASSPGTGRQTQYF
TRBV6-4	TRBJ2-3	CASSDSGGADTQYF
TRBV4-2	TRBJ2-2	CASSQDFREVGLFF
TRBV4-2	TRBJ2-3	CASSQDTSGGPTDTQYF
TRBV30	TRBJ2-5	CAWSGGETQYF
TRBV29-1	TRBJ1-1	CSVKRLTGGDTEAFF
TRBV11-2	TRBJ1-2	CASGISGDRGHGYTF
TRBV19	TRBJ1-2	CASNTPGRGYTF
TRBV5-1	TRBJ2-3	CASSQGQVTDTQYF
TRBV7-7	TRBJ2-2	CASSYYRNTGELFF
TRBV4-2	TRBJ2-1	CASSQGSSYNEQFF
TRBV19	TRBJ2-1	CASSRGMQYNEQFF
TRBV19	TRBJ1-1	CASSIADRILGTEAFF
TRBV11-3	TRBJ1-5	CASSPAGLAGVNQPQHF
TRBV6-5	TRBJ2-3	CASRPLSTDTQYF
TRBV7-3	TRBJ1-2	CASSQGEGYGYTF
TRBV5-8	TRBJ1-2	CASSSGTAYYGYTF
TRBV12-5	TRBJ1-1	CASGSREGRTEAFF
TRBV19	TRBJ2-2	CASSIPMQGLTGELFF
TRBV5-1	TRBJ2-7	CASSLDSAEQYF
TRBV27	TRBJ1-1	CASSAARDRANEAFF
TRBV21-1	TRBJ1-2	CASSLGGSHGYTF
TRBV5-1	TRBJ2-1	CASNQGTSYNEQFF
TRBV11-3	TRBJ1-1	CASSLSEWTEAFF
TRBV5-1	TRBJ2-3	CASSRTEGSDTQYF
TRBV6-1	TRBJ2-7	CASSTGTDLSEQYF
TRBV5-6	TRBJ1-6	CASSWGQGNSPLHF
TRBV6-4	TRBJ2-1	CASSLGYRSAYNEQFF
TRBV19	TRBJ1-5	CASSMGRSNQPQHF
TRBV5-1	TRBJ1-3	CASSTGAGNTIYF
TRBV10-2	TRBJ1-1	CASRVPGTEAFF
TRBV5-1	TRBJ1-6	CASSEGPQSSYNSPLHF
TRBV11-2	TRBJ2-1	CASSLTGTYRSYNEQFF
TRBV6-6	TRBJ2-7	CASSSPGYEQYF
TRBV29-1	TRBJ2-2	CSVGRADTGELFF
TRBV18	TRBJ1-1	CASSQLTGGLNTEAFF
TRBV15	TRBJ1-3	CATSLYRGISGNTIYF
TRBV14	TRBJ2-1	CASSQRQGSSYNEQFF
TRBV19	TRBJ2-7	CASSARTGTDYEQYF
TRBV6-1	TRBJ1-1	CASRWTGTTEAFF